This T cell receptor beta chain was documented in a study of response to subunit inactivated influenza vaccine. TCRdb redid the calling of the RT-PCR reads with MiXCR, one entry per CDR3 protein. The table records about 480,000 distinct CDR3 sequences, around 25% of them present only once. This clonotype was detected once. What it binds is not known. Germline-derived CDR1 and CDR2 are KGHDR and SFDVKD. The CDR3 is 20 residues long. J was trimmed by 0 bases and V by 3 bases; bases with no gene match: 13. Whole-study findings and limits: The authors suggested that few new T cells are recruited per seasonal influenza vaccination.

Specimen: CD4+ T cells sorted from PBMCs, collected more than 4 days after vaccination. The TCR originated in a man between 45 and 60 years old who received an inactivated influenza vaccine. The J gene is TRBJ2-6, the V gene TRBV24-1, with TRBD1 identical over 7 bases. Here the CDR3 DNA reads TGTGCCACCAGTGATCCTCTCTCCGACAGGGAAAGCTCTGGGGCCAACGTCCTGACTTTC. It is translated as CATSDPLSDRESSGANVLTF.